This TCR beta chain was recorded in a study of chemoradiotherapy in HPV16-positive cancers. Study-level information: Candidate HPV-specific T-cell clones and common TCR motifs came from functional assays in a couple of HPV16-positive patients. Study-wide points: For HPV16-positive patients, expanding HPV-responsive T cells associated with longer recurrence-free survival. During treatment, candidate HPV-specific clones and E7-related motifs expanded in tumor. The functional HPV-specific definition rests on just a couple of HPV16-positive patients.

CDR1 is MNHEY and CDR2 is SVGAGI in the germline V gene. This CDR3 has 16 residues. V was clipped by 2 bases and J by 5 bases, with 18 bases between them. Sequenced by immunoSEQ multiplex PCR; TCRdb stores in-frame clones only, minus some. The table lists around 11,000 clones, roughly nine tenths of them singletons. A note on this clone: The antigen is unknown.

Sequencing was performed on blood, taken from a patient who underwent chemoradiotherapy. The receptor comes from a human donor with HPV-associated anogenital cancer. The gene calls are TRBV6-5 and TRBJ1-2; D not certain. The CDR3: CASSYSREPPRYGYTF. DNA of the CDR3: TGTGCCAGCAGTTACAGCCGGGAACCCCCTCGGTATGGCTACACCTTC.